The clone carrying this T cell receptor (beta chain) was observed once. The antigen is not known. The CDR3 totals 16 residues. CDR1 LGHDT and CDR2 YNNKEL come from the germline V gene (reference sequence). With 3 bases removed from V and 2 bases from J, the gap between germline ends came to 15 bases. This entry belongs to a study of blood T cells in healthy people across ages. The wider study: Capturing about one barcoded beta molecule per two T cells was achieved by template switching. General study findings and limits: TCR beta diversity, measured per million T cells, fell in a roughly linear way with age. The lack of PBMC sorting stopped any conclusive naive versus antigen-experienced comparison.

Together with a sample-barcoded 5' primer, a J-beta primer mix was included in a second PCR lasting about 6 to 11 cycles. Each cDNA was tagged by a template-switch adaptor containing 12 random nucleotides. Each CDR3 protein gets one entry after TCRdb re-called the 5' RACE reads with MiXCR. The table includes about 1.4 million distinct CDR3 sequences, 55% to 75% detected once. This chain links TRBV3-1 with TRBJ2-3; possible D gene TRBD1, 5 bases. Sequencing input: blood. The sequence came from a man aged 18 to 30 in good health. CDR3 loop: CASSQSMGPYTDTQYF. The DNA for the CDR3 is TGTGCCAGCAGCCAGTCCATGGGGCCTTACACAGATACGCAGTATTTT.